The 5 T cell receptor beta chains given below trace back to one sample, sequenced in a study of Ad26.COV2.S vaccination and SARS-CoV-2 variants. Only in-frame clones appear in the TCRdb table, and some are missing; sequencing was by immunoSEQ multiplex PCR. Of roughly 460,000 clones listed, roughly nine tenths are singletons. Treatment here: about 20 received Ad26.COV2.S at low or high dose, single or two shots; a few received placebo; per-sample allocation not given. Sampling was performed 63 days after the first vaccine or placebo injection. This specimen was peripheral blood, taken in a trial of Ad26.COV2.S vaccine versus placebo. The source of these receptors is a person between 18 and 59 years old who received the Ad26.COV2.S COVID-19 vaccine or a placebo.

V usage is TRBV11-2 and J usage is TRBJ2-3, with 9 bases matching TRBD2. CDR1 is SGHAT and CDR2 is FQNNGV in the germline V gene. J lost 2 bases, V lost 0 bases, and 6 bases had no gene match. The CDR3 covers 17 residues. CDR3 bases: TGTGCCAGCAGCTTAGATCTTAGCGGGAGCCCCACAGATACGCAGTATTTT. Translating it yields CASSLDLSGSPTDTQYF.

The CDR3 region is CASSPRTGTGGINEQFF. The CDR3 DNA reads TGTGCCAGCAGCCCGCGTACCGGGACAGGGGGGATCAATGAGCAGTTCTTC. The chain has TRBV7-2 and TRBJ2-1, with 11 bases lining up with TRBD1. Trimming cost V 5 bases and J 6 bases; bases outside gene matches: 12. Germline V gives CDR1 SGHTA, CDR2 FQGNSA. This CDR3 region has 17 residues.

V gene TRBV6-2 or TRBV6-3 combines with J gene TRBJ1-2; D is unresolved. The V gene's germline CDR1 is MNHEY and CDR2 SVGEGT. Trimming shortened V by 0 bases and J by 4 bases, and 18 bases separated the two germline ends. The CDR3 is 17 amino acids. CDR3 protein: CASSYSRRAGRRYGYTF. The CDR3 DNA sequence: TGTGCCAGCAGTTACTCGAGGAGAGCGGGCAGACGCTATGGCTACACCTTC.

V is TRBV28 and J is TRBJ1-4; TRBD1 matches 9 bases. Germline loops: CDR1 MDHEN, CDR2 SYDVKM. CDR3 length: 16 residues. With 6 bases clipped from V and 6 bases from J, the junction kept 11 bases outside the gene matches. CDR3 DNA: TGTGCCAGCAGCCTCCGGGACAGGGAGTTGGATGAAAAACTGTTTTTT. It translates to CASSLRDRELDEKLFF.

The chain recombines TRBV7-8 with TRBJ1-4; D is possibly TRBD1 (5 bases). The V and J ends lost 1 base and 0 bases respectively, with 9 bases between them. In germline, CDR1 is SGHVS, CDR2 FQNEAQ. The length of the CDR3 is 16 residues. For the CDR3, the DNA is TGTGCCAGCAGCTTAGTGGGGGGGACAACTAATGAAAAACTGTTTTTT. The encoded protein is CASSLVGGTTNEKLFF. Looking up the rest from reference TRBV7-8 and TRBJ1-4 gives the full variable domain: GAGVSQSPRYKVAKRGQDVALRCDPISGHVSLFWYQQALGQGPEFLTYFQNEAQLDKSGLPSDRFFAERPEGSVSTLKIQRTQQEDSAVYLCASSLVGGTTNEKLFFGSGTQLSVL.